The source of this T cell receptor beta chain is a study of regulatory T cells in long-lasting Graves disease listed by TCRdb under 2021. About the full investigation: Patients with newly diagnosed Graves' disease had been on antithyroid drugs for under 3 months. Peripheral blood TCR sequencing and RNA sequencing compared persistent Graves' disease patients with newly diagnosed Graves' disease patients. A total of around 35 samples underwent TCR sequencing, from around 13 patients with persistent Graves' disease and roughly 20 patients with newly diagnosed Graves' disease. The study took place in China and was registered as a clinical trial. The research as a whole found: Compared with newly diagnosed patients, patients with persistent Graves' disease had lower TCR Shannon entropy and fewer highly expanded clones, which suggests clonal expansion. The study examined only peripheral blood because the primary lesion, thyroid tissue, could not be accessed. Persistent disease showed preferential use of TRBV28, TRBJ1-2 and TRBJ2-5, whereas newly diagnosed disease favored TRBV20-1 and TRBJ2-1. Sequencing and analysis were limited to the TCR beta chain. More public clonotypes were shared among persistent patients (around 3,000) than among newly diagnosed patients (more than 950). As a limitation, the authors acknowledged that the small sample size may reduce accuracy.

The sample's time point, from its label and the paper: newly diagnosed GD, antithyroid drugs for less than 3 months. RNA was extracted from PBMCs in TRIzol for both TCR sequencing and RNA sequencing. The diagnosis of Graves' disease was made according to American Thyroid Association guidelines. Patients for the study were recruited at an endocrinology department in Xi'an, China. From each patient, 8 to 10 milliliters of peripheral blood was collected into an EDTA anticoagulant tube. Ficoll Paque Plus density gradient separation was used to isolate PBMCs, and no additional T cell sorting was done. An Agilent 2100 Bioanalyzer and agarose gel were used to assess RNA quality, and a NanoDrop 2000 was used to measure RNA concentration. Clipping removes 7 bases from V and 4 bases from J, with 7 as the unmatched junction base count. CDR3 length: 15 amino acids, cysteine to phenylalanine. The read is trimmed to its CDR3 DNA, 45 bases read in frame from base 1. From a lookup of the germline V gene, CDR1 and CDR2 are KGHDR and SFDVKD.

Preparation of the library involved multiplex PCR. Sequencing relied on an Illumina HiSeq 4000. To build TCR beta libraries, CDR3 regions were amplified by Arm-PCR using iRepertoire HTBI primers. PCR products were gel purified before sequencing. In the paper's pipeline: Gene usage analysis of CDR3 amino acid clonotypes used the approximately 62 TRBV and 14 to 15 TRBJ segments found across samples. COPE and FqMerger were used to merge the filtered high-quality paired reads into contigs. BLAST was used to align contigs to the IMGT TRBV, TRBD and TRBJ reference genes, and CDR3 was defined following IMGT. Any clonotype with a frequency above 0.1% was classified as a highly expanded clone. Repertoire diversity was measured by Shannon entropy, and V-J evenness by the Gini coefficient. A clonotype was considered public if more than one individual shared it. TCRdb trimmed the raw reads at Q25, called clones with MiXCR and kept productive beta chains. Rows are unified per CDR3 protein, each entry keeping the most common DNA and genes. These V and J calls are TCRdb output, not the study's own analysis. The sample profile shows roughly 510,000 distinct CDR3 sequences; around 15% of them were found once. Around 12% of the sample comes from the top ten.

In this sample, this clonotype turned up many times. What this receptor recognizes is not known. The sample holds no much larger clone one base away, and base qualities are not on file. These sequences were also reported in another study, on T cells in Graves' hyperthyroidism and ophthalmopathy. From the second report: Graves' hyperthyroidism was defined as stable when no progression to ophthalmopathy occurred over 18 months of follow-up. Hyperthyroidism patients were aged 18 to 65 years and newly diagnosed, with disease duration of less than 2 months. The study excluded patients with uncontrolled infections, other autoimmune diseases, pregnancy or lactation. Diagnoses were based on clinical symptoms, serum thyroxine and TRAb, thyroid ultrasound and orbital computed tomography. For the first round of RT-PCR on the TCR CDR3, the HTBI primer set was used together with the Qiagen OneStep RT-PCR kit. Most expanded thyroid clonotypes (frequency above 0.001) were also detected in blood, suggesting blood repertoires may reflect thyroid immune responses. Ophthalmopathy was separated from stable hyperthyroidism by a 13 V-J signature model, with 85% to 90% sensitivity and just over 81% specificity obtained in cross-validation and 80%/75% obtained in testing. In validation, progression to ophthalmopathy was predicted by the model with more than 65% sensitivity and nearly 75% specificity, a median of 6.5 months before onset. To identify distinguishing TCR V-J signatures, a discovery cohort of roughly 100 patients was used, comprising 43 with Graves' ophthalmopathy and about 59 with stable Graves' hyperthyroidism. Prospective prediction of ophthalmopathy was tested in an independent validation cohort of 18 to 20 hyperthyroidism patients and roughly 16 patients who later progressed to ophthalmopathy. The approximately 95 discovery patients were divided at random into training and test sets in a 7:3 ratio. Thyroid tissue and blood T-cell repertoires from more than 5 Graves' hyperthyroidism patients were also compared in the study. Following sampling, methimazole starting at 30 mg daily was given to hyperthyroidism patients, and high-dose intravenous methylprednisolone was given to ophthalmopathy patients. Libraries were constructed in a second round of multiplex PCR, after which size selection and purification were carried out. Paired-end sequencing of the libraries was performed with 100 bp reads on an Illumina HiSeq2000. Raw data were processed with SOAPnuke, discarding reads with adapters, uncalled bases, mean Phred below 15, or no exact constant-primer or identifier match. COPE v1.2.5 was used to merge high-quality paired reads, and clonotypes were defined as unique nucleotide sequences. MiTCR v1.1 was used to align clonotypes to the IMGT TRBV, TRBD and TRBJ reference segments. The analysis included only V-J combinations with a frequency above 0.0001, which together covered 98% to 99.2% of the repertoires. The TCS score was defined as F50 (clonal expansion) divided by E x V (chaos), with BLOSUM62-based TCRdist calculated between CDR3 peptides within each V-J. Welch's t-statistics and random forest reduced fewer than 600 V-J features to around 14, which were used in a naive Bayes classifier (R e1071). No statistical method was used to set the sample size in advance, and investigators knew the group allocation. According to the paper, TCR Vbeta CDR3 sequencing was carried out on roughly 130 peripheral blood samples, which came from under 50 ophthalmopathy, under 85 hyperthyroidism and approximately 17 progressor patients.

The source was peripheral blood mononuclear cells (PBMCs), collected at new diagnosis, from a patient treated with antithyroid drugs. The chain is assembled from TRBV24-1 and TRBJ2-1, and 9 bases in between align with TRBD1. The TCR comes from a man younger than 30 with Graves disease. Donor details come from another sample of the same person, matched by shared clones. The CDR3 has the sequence CATSQGTGLYNEQFF. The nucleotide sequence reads TGTGCCACCAGCCAAGGGACAGGGCTATACAATGAGCAGTTCTTC.